This is a list of T cell receptor beta chains from one sample in a study of T-cell reconstitution after alpha-beta-depleted transplantation in children. TCRdb re-called the PCR reads through MiXCR, storing one row per CDR3 protein. The sample yields a few hundred thousand distinct CDR3 sequences, about 9.4% seen once. This specimen was PBMCs from the stem cell graft donor, taken from the stem cell graft. The receptors originated from a human donor who donated a stem cell graft to a child with acute lymphoblastic leukemia. Both conserved end residues are part of each CDR3. D genes are given only for firm matches. Clone size, where shown, is once, few, many, or a class for clones that have expanded.

D gene: .
J gene: TRBJ2-5
clone size: few
V gene: TRBV6-2/TRBV6-3
CDR3 protein: CASSHDSGTSQETQYF
CDR3 DNA: TGTGCCAGCAGTCATGACAGTGGAACATCCCAAGAGACCCAGTACTTC

D gene: TRBD1
J gene: TRBJ2-5
clone size: many
V gene: TRBV10-3
CDR3 protein: CAISDREGETQYF
CDR3 DNA: TGTGCCATCAGCGACAGGGAAGGAGAGACCCAGTACTTC

D gene: .
J gene: TRBJ1-2
clone size: .
V gene: TRBV7-2
CDR3 protein: CASSLSRDYGYTF
CDR3 DNA: TGTGCCAGCAGCTTAAGTAGGGACTATGGCTACACCTTC

D gene: TRBD2
J gene: TRBJ2-7
clone size: .
V gene: TRBV28
CDR3 protein: CASSLLAGRPYEQYF
CDR3 DNA: TGTGCCAGCAGTCTGCTAGCGGGGAGACCCTACGAGCAGTACTTC

D gene: .
J gene: TRBJ2-5
clone size: many
V gene: TRBV12-3/TRBV12-4
CDR3 protein: CASSLDQGGQETQYF
CDR3 DNA: TGTGCCAGCAGTTTAGATCAGGGCGGTCAAGAGACCCAGTACTTC

D gene: .
J gene: TRBJ2-2
clone size: .
V gene: TRBV13
CDR3 protein: CASQASVAGELFF
CDR3 DNA: TGTGCCAGCCAGGCTAGCGTCGCCGGGGAGCTGTTTTTT

D gene: .
J gene: TRBJ1-6
clone size: .
V gene: TRBV5-1
CDR3 protein: CASSHLNSPLHF
CDR3 DNA: TGCGCCAGCAGCCACCTCAATTCACCCCTCCACTTT

D gene: .
J gene: TRBJ2-2
clone size: few
V gene: TRBV7-9
CDR3 protein: CASRPLRRRNTGELFF
CDR3 DNA: TGTGCCAGCAGACCACTCCGGAGGAGAAACACCGGGGAGCTGTTTTTT

D gene: .
J gene: TRBJ2-1
clone size: few
V gene: TRBV6-2/TRBV6-3
CDR3 protein: CASSYEEPSYNEQFF
CDR3 DNA: TGTGCCAGCAGTTACGAGGAACCGAGCTACAATGAGCAGTTCTTC

D gene: TRBD1
J gene: TRBJ2-5
clone size: .
V gene: TRBV29-1
CDR3 protein: CSVESQGERGPQETQYF
CDR3 DNA: TGCAGCGTTGAATCCCAGGGGGAAAGGGGCCCCCAAGAGACCCAGTACTTC

D gene: .
J gene: TRBJ2-7
clone size: few
V gene: TRBV27
CDR3 protein: CASSLETGAIVREQYF
CDR3 DNA: TGTGCCAGCAGTTTAGAGACAGGTGCGATTGTGCGGGAGCAGTACTTC

D gene: .
J gene: TRBJ2-1
clone size: few
V gene: TRBV6-1
CDR3 protein: CASSEAGGWYNEQFF
CDR3 DNA: TGTGCCAGCAGTGAAGCAGGCGGCTGGTACAATGAGCAGTTCTTC

D gene: .
J gene: TRBJ2-7
clone size: few
V gene: TRBV5-1
CDR3 protein: CASSLDSGSGSYEQYF
CDR3 DNA: TGCGCCAGCAGCTTGGACTCAGGGAGTGGGTCCTACGAGCAGTACTTC

D gene: .
J gene: TRBJ1-6
clone size: .
V gene: TRBV7-2
CDR3 protein: CASTLREGRSPLHF
CDR3 DNA: TGTGCCAGCACCCTCCGTGAGGGACGGTCACCCCTCCACTTT

D gene: .
J gene: TRBJ1-2
clone size: .
V gene: TRBV28
CDR3 protein: CASENGPAYGYTF
CDR3 DNA: TGTGCCAGCGAAAATGGGCCAGCTTATGGCTACACCTTC

D gene: TRBD1
J gene: TRBJ2-7
clone size: .
V gene: TRBV27
CDR3 protein: CASSQDRGHVREQYF
CDR3 DNA: TGTGCCAGCAGTCAAGACAGGGGGCATGTTCGTGAGCAGTACTTC

D gene: TRBD2
J gene: TRBJ2-5
clone size: few
V gene: TRBV6-7
CDR3 protein: CASSYGDSGSLETQYF
CDR3 DNA: TGTGCCAGCAGTTACGGTGATAGCGGGAGTCTAGAGACCCAGTACTTC

D gene: TRBD1
J gene: TRBJ2-5
clone size: few
V gene: TRBV5-1
CDR3 protein: CASTTRGQGYQETQYF
CDR3 DNA: TGCGCCAGCACCACTCGAGGACAGGGGTATCAAGAGACCCAGTACTTC

D gene: TRBD2
J gene: TRBJ2-7
clone size: .
V gene: TRBV27
CDR3 protein: CASSLSASGRYEQYF
CDR3 DNA: TGTGCCAGCAGTTTATCGGCTAGCGGACGCTACGAGCAGTACTTC

D gene: TRBD2
J gene: TRBJ2-2
clone size: few
V gene: TRBV12-3/TRBV12-4
CDR3 protein: CASSPRASGRTTGELFF
CDR3 DNA: TGTGCCAGCAGTCCCCGCGCTAGCGGGAGGACCACCGGGGAGCTGTTTTTT

D gene: TRBD2
J gene: TRBJ2-1
clone size: many
V gene: TRBV7-2
CDR3 protein: CASSFSRVTSGRSSADNEQFF
CDR3 DNA: TGTGCCAGCAGCTTCTCGAGGGTTACTAGCGGGAGGAGTTCGGCAGACAATGAGCAGTTCTTC

D gene: .
J gene: TRBJ2-3
clone size: .
V gene: TRBV29-1
CDR3 protein: CSAKGQADPPTSDTQYF
CDR3 DNA: TGCAGCGCTAAGGGTCAGGCAGATCCGCCTACCTCAGATACGCAGTATTTT

D gene: .
J gene: TRBJ2-4
clone size: .
V gene: TRBV15
CDR3 protein: CATSRGPFQYF
CDR3 DNA: TGTGCCACCAGCAGGGGCCCTTTTCAGTACTTC

D gene: TRBD2
J gene: TRBJ2-3
clone size: .
V gene: TRBV7-3
CDR3 protein: CASKEAGAADTQYF
CDR3 DNA: TGTGCCAGCAAGGAGGCGGGAGCAGCCGATACGCAGTATTTT

D gene: TRBD2
J gene: TRBJ2-3
clone size: many
V gene: TRBV5-1
CDR3 protein: CASSEIAGAGTDTQYF
CDR3 DNA: TGCGCCAGCAGCGAAATAGCGGGAGCGGGCACAGATACGCAGTATTTT

D gene: TRBD1
J gene: TRBJ2-7
clone size: few
V gene: TRBV5-6
CDR3 protein: CASSSQGMVYEQYF
CDR3 DNA: TGTGCCAGCAGCTCACAGGGGATGGTCTACGAGCAGTACTTC

D gene: .
J gene: TRBJ2-1
clone size: .
V gene: TRBV18
CDR3 protein: CASSHRSYNNEQFF
CDR3 DNA: TGTGCCAGCTCACACCGGTCTTACAACAATGAGCAGTTCTTC

D gene: .
J gene: TRBJ2-7
clone size: few
V gene: TRBV7-6
CDR3 protein: CASSLETGNEQYF
CDR3 DNA: TGTGCCAGCAGCTTAGAGACCGGGAACGAGCAGTACTTC

D gene: TRBD2
J gene: TRBJ2-5
clone size: .
V gene: TRBV12-3/TRBV12-4
CDR3 protein: CASSLRGVPSGGSGTQYF
CDR3 DNA: TGTGCCAGCAGTTTACGGGGGGTCCCTAGCGGAGGCTCTGGGACCCAGTACTTC

D gene: TRBD2
J gene: TRBJ2-1
clone size: .
V gene: TRBV29-1
CDR3 protein: CSVEFRGGSYNEQFF
CDR3 DNA: TGCAGCGTTGAATTCCGCGGGGGCTCCTACAATGAGCAGTTCTTC

D gene: .
J gene: TRBJ1-5
clone size: .
V gene: TRBV5-1
CDR3 protein: CASSSGPRLDRQPQHF
CDR3 DNA: TGCGCCAGCAGCTCGGGACCGAGGCTAGACCGACAGCCCCAGCATTTT

D gene: TRBD2
J gene: TRBJ2-1
clone size: few
V gene: TRBV11-2
CDR3 protein: CASSSPTSGPTGSYNEQFF
CDR3 DNA: TGTGCCAGCAGCTCCCCGACTAGCGGACCAACAGGCTCCTACAATGAGCAGTTCTTC

D gene: .
J gene: TRBJ2-7
clone size: few
V gene: TRBV7-9
CDR3 protein: CASSFDYYEQYF
CDR3 DNA: TGTGCCAGCAGCTTTGACTACTACGAGCAGTACTTC

D gene: .
J gene: TRBJ2-7
clone size: many
V gene: TRBV7-6
CDR3 protein: CASSLGEGAYEQYF
CDR3 DNA: TGCGCCAGCAGCTTGGGTGAGGGAGCCTACGAGCAGTACTTC

D gene: .
J gene: TRBJ2-1
clone size: many
V gene: TRBV12-3/TRBV12-4
CDR3 protein: CASSPGAAASEQFF
CDR3 DNA: TGTGCCAGCAGTCCGGGAGCGGCGGCGAGTGAGCAGTTCTTC

D gene: TRBD1
J gene: TRBJ2-7
clone size: .
V gene: TRBV24-1
CDR3 protein: CATSEADREPYEQYF
CDR3 DNA: TGTGCCACCAGTGAAGCGGACAGGGAGCCCTACGAGCAGTACTTC

D gene: TRBD1
J gene: TRBJ2-7
clone size: few
V gene: TRBV7-9
CDR3 protein: CASSTHRGQSSYEQYF
CDR3 DNA: TGTGCCAGCAGCACCCACAGGGGACAGAGCTCCTACGAGCAGTACTTC

D gene: .
J gene: TRBJ2-4
clone size: few
V gene: TRBV29-1
CDR3 protein: CSARDPETKNIQYF
CDR3 DNA: TGCAGCGCCCGAGACCCGGAGACCAAAAACATTCAGTACTTC

D gene: .
J gene: TRBJ1-6
clone size: .
V gene: TRBV27
CDR3 protein: CASKVRRDSPLHF
CDR3 DNA: TGTGCCAGCAAAGTCAGGCGAGATTCACCCCTCCACTTT